These 4 T cell receptor beta chains came from one sample sequenced in a study of blood T cells in healthy people across ages. The second PCR ran roughly 6 to 11 cycles with a sample-barcoded 5' primer and J-beta primers. Via MiXCR, TCRdb re-called the 5' RACE reads, giving one row per CDR3 protein. Among approximately 1.5 million distinct CDR3 sequences listed, 30% to 35% were seen once. The sample was blood. These receptors were collected from a woman in her 30s in good health.

The chain links TRBV7-9 to TRBJ2-7, with D tentatively TRBD1 (6 bases). The germline gives CDR1 SEHNR, CDR2 FQNEAQ (reference sequence). The CDR3 runs 14 residues. The V end lost 4 bases, the J end lost 2 bases, and 12 bases lay between the germline ends. The CDR3 region has the DNA TGTGCCAGCAGCTCTAGGACAGAAGCCTACGAGCAGTACTTC. Translating gives CASSSRTEAYEQYF.

There are a few counts of this clonotype. The CDR3: CASSLNTGPSGPQHF. The CDR3 coding sequence is TGTGCCAGCAGCCTGAATACAGGGCCGTCAGGGCCCCAGCATTTT. V gene TRBV28 combines with J gene TRBJ1-5; possibly TRBD1 for D (6 bases). The CDR3 is 15 amino acids. Germline CDR1 MDHEN, CDR2 SYDVKM. Trimming shortened V by 6 bases and J by 9 bases, and 21 bases separated the two germline ends.

On this clonotype: One end of the junction is discordant with germline, which a read error may explain. The rearrangement links TRBV10-3 to TRBJ2-5; 7 bases are a match to TRBD2. CDR3 length: 12 amino acids. CDR1 is ENHRY, CDR2 SYGVKD, per germline. In DNA, the CDR3 is TGTGTCATCAGGGACCCCATGACTAGCCTGTACTTC. Protein sequence: CVIRDPMTSLYF.

The genes are TRBV6-2 or TRBV6-3 and TRBJ1-1; the D is unclear. V dropped 2 bases and J dropped 0 bases, with 13 bases sitting between them. CDR3 length: 16 residues. The germline V gene has CDR1 MNHEY and CDR2 SVGEGT. This chain's CDR3 is CASSYVPAEMNTEAFF. The DNA for the CDR3 is TGTGCCAGCAGTTACGTGCCGGCAGAAATGAACACTGAAGCTTTCTTT.